This TCR beta chain was identified in a study of blood T cells in healthy people across ages. Overall study results and limits: The lack of PBMC sorting stopped any conclusive naive versus antigen-experienced comparison.

A second PCR, run for roughly 7 to 11 cycles, used a sample-barcoded 5' primer plus a J-beta primer mix. TCRdb independently ran MiXCR on the 5' RACE reads; one entry per CDR3 protein. The sample consists of around 700,000 distinct CDR3 sequences, around 25% of them appearing once. The germline V gene has CDR1 DFQATT and CDR2 SNEGSKA (reference sequence). The CDR3 is 16 residues long. V was clipped by 3 bases and J by 2 bases; unmatched bases: 6. In its sample, this clonotype was seen a few times. Its antigen is currently unknown. These data were also reused for a study on T cells of mothers and their children. That work states: Per 15 ul, 1.5 ug of RNA was used, with all extracted RNA going into cDNA synthesis. Evidence of persistent microchimeric T cell clones was absent.

This TCR came from a boy between 10 and 17 years old in good health. The chain is built from TRBV20-1 and TRBJ2-2; 10 bases match TRBD1. Specimen: blood. In nucleotides, the CDR3 is TGCAGTGCTAGGCGGGGGACAGGGGTCAACACCGGGGAGCTGTTTTTT. Its translation is CSARRGTGVNTGELFF.